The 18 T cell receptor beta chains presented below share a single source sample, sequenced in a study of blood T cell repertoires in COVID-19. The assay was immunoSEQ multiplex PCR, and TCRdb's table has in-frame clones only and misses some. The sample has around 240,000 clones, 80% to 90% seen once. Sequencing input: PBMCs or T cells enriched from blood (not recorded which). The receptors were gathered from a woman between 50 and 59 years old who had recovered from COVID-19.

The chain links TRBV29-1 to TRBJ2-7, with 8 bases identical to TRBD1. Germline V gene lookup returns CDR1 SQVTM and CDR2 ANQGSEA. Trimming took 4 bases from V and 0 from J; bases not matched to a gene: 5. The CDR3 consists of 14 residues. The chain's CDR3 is CSVVTRGPSYEQYF. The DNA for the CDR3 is TGCAGCGTTGTTACCAGGGGGCCCTCCTACGAGCAGTACTTC.

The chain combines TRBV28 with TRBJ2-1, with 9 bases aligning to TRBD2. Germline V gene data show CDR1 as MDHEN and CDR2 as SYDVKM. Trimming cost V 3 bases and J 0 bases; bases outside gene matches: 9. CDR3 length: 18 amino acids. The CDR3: CASSLGWLAGSSYNEQFF. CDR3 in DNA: TGTGCCAGCAGTTTGGGTTGGCTAGCGGGAAGCTCCTACAATGAGCAGTTCTTC.

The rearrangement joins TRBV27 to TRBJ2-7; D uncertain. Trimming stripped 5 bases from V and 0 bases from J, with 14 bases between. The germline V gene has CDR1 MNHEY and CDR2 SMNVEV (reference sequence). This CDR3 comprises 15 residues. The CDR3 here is CASSKQNTNSYEQYF. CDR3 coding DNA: TGTGCCAGCAGTAAACAAAACACCAACTCCTACGAGCAGTACTTC.

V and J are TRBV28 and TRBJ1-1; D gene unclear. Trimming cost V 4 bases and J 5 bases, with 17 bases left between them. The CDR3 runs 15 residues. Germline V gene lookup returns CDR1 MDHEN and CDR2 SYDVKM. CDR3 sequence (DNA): TGTGCCAGCAGTTCACTATGGGCGAGAGGGACTGAAGCTTTCTTT. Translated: CASSSLWARGTEAFF.

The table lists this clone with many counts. CDR3 DNA: TGTGCCAGCAGTTCTTACAGCGGGAGCGCCGGGGAGCTGTTTTTT. Its protein product is CASSSYSGSAGELFF. The V and J genes are TRBV7-2 and TRBJ2-2; 8 nucleotides align to TRBD2. Germline V gene lookup returns CDR1 SGHTA and CDR2 FQGNSA. The CDR3 runs to 15 residues. Unmatched junction bases numbered 9, after V lost 6 bases and J lost 6 bases.

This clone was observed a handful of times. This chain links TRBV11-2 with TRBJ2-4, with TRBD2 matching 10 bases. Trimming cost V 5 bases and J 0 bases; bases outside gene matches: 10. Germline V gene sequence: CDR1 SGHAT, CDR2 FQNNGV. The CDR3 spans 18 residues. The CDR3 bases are TGTGCCAGCAGCCCAGAGGTAGCGGGAGGCATAGCCAAAAACATTCAGTACTTC. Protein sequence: CASSPEVAGGIAKNIQYF.

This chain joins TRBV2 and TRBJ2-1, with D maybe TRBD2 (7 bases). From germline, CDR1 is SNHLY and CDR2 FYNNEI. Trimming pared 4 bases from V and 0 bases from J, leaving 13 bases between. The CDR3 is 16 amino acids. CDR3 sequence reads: CASSGGGPSSYNEQFF. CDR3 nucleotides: TGTGCCAGCAGTGGGGGGGGCCCTAGCTCCTACAATGAGCAGTTCTTC.

CDR3 protein: CASSLRRGVTETQYF. CDR3 nucleotide sequence: TGTGCCAGCAGCTTGAGGCGGGGGGTCACAGAGACCCAGTACTTC. This chain connects TRBV7-9 to TRBJ2-5, with 8 bases that match TRBD2. Per the germline V gene, CDR1 is SEHNR and CDR2 is FQNEAQ (reference sequence). This CDR3 has 15 residues. The trim removed 3 bases at V and 4 bases at J, leaving 7 bases unmatched. Based on the CDR3 plus reference TRBV7-9 and TRBJ2-5, the full variable domain is DTGVSQNPRHKITKRGQNVTFRCDPISEHNRLYWYRQTLGQGPEFLTYFQNEAQLEKSRLLSDRFSAERPKGSFSTLEIQRTEQGDSAMYLCASSLRRGVTETQYFGPGTRLLVL.

The CDR3 bases are TGTGCCAGCAGTGACTCGAGTCTAGCGGGAATCGATGAGCAGTTCTTC. Protein product: CASSDSSLAGIDEQFF. J is TRBJ2-1 and V is TRBV6-4, with 9 positions matching TRBD2. Germline V CDR1 and CDR2: MRHNA, SNTAGT. CDR3 size: 16 residues. The trim removed 0 bases at V and 8 bases at J, leaving 8 bases unmatched.

CDR3 DNA: TGTGCCAGCAGTCTCGACATATCCTTCAATCAGCCCCAGCATTTT. The encoded protein is CASSLDISFNQPQHF. The rearrangement joins TRBV27 to TRBJ1-5; D not resolved. CDR1 is MNHEY, CDR2 SMNVEV, per germline (reference sequence). V was pared by 5 bases and J by 3 bases, with 14 bases between. The CDR3 is 15 residues long.

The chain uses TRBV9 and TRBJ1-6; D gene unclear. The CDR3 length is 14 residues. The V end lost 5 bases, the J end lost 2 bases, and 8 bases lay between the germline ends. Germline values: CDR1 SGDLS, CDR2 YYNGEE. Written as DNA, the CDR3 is TGTGCCAGCAGTCGGGGAACCTATAATTCACCCCTCCACTTT. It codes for CASSRGTYNSPLHF.

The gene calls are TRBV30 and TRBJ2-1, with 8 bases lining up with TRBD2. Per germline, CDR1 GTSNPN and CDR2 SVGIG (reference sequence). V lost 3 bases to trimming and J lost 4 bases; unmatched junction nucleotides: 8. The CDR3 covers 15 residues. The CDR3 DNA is TGTGCCTGGAGGGGGGGACTAGGCCGATACAATGAGCAGTTCTTC. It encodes CAWRGGLGRYNEQFF.

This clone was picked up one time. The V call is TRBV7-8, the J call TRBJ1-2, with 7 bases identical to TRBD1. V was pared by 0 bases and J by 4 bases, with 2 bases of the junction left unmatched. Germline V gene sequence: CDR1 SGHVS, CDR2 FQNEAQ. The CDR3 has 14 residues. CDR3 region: CASSLARQGYGYTF. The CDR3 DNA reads TGTGCCAGCAGCTTAGCGCGACAGGGCTATGGCTACACCTTC. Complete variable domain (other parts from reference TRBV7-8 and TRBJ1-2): GAGVSQSPRYKVAKRGQDVALRCDPISGHVSLFWYQQALGQGPEFLTYFQNEAQLDKSGLPSDRFFAERPEGSVSTLKIQRTQQEDSAVYLCASSLARQGYGYTFGSGTRLTVV.

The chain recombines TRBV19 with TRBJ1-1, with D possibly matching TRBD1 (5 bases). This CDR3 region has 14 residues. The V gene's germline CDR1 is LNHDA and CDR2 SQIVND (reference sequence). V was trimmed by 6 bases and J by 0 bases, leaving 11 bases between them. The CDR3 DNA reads TGTGCCAGTAGGGACAAGCCTTTGAACACTGAAGCTTTCTTT. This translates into CASRDKPLNTEAFF.

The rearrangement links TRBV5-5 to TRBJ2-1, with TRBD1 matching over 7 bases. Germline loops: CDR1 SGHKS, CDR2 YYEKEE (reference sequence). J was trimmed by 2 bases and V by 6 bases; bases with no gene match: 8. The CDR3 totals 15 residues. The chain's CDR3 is CASNRDRATYNEQFF. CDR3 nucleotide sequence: TGTGCCAGCAACAGAGACAGGGCCACCTACAATGAGCAGTTCTTC.

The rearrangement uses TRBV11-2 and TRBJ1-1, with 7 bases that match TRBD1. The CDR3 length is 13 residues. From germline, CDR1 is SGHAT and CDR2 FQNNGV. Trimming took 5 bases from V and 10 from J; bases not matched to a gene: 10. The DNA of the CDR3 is TGTGCCAGCAGCACCCGACAGGGTTTCTCAGCTTTCTTT. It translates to CASSTRQGFSAFF. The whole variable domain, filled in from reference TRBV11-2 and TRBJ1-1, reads EAGVAQSPRYKIIEKRQSVAFWCNPISGHATLYWYQQILGQGPKLLIQFQNNGVVDDSQLPKDRFSAERLKGVDSTLKIQPAKLEDSAVYLCASSTRQGFSAFFGQGTRLTVV.

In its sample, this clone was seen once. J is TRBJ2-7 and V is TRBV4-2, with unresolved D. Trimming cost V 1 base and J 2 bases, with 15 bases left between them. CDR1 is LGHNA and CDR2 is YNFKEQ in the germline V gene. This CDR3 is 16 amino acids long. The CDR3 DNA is TGTGCCAGCAGCCAAGTCCTTGGTACAGCTACCTACGAGCAGTACTTC. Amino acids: CASSQVLGTATYEQYF.

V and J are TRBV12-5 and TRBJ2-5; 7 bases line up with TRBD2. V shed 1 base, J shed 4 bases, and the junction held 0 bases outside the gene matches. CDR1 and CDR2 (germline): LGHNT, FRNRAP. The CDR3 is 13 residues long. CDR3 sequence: CASGLGGGETQYF. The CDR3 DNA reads TGTGCTAGTGGTTTGGGGGGGGGAGAGACCCAGTACTTC.